The TCR beta chain under discussion was sequenced for a study of tissue T cells after allogeneic stem cell transplantation. Notes on this clone: Its matching antigen is unknown. Mouse gene names apply. Coverage ceases 1 residue before the CDR3 finishes, and the germline J gene fills in the end.

Time point noted: mouse harvest day 7 after allogeneic transplant. Tail vein injection delivered 10^7 T-cell-depleted bone marrow cells and 10^6 splenic CD5+ T cells. Tissues came from B6→BALB/c major-mismatch GVHD mice at day 7 or 14. The ends lost 1 base at V and 2 bases at J; junction bases unmatched: 1. Per the germline V gene, CDR1 is SNHLY and CDR2 is FYNGKV (reference sequence). The CDR3 runs to 14 residues. The repertoire was sequenced with immunoSEQ multiplex PCR; TCRdb's copy has only in-frame clones and lacks some. The table includes about 11,000 clones, 35% to 40% detected once. Broader study findings: Anatomically similar tissues had similar TCR repertoires within each patient. Sampling depth was limited, and the cohort was small and clinically varied. In patients and mice, blood and spleen missed much of tissue repertoire.

This TCR derives from a female BALB/c mouse given C57BL/6 T cells with graft-versus-host disease after an allogeneic hematopoietic cell transplant. Material for sequencing was skin. This chain uses TRBV3 with TRBJ2-7; TRBD2 matches at 8 bases. CDR3 protein: CASSLGWGAYEQYF. The covered CDR3 bases are TGTGCCAGCAGCTTAGGCTGGGGGGCCTATGAACAGTAC.